Described below is a single TCR beta chain sequence and its context. This record comes from a study of blood T cell repertoires in COVID-19. About the study: Donors in the United States, Italy and Spain gave samples during acute or convalescent COVID-19. T cells, B-cell-depleted T cells, or PBMCs supplied cDNA or gDNA.

V shed 4 bases, J shed 9 bases, and the junction held 9 bases outside the gene matches. Germline V lookup: CDR1 LNHNV, CDR2 YYDKDF (reference sequence). The CDR3 has 14 amino acids. As processed by the authors: By means of reference gene primer amplification, nucleated cell counts were estimated. Assay used: immunoSEQ multiplex PCR; TCRdb lists only in-frame clones, some missing. That table supplies the V and J calls and clone size; D and trimming were determined from the DNA. The sample lists 50,000 to 65,000 clones; around nine tenths were seen once. The TCR comes from a man aged 55-75 years with acute or convalescent COVID-19. The V call is TRBV15, the J call TRBJ2-1; 7 bases line up with TRBD1. Sequencing was performed on peripheral blood. The CDR3 DNA sequence: TGTGCCACCAGCACCCGGTCGACAGGGATTGAGCAGTTCTTC. Amino acid sequence: CATSTRSTGIEQFF.